This TCR beta chain was observed in a study of CD8+ T cells in alopecia areata. Study-level information: Twice a day, 5 to 10 mg of oral tofacitinib was administered to treated patients. The authors scored treated patients' severity by affected scalp percentage.

Treatment described: oral pan-JAK inhibitor, 5-10 mg twice daily. A FACSAria was used to sort CD4+ and CD8+ T cells. These cells came from PBMCs. This CDR3 has 17 residues. Per the germline V gene, CDR1 is SGHVS and CDR2 is FNYEAQ. V gave up 2 bases and J gave up 5 bases; unmatched junction bases: 7. Extracted RNA was reverse transcribed, and the resulting cDNA served as sequencing template. The table came from immunoSEQ multiplex PCR; TCRdb's copy has only in-frame clones and leaves some out. Among 90,000 or so clones listed, roughly 46% were seen once. This clone was detected a few times. The V and J genes are TRBV7-6 and TRBJ2-1; 12 positions match TRBD2. The clonotype comes from a human donor with alopecia areata. Sequenced material: CD8+ T cells sorted from blood, taken at week 24, from a patient treated with tofacitinib. The CDR3 reads CASSLTSGRSIDNEQFF. DNA of the CDR3: TGTGCCAGCAGCTTAACTAGCGGGAGGTCTATCGACAATGAGCAGTTCTTC. Filled out from reference TRBV7-6 and TRBJ2-1, the complete variable domain reads GAGVSQSPRYKVTKRGQDVALRCDPISGHVSLYWYRQALGQGPEFLTYFNYEAQQDKSGLPNDRFSAERPEGSISTLTIQRTEQRDSAMYRCASSLTSGRSIDNEQFFGPGTRLTVL.